The clone carrying this TCR beta chain was seen ten or more times. Antigen specificity is unknown. Lactation, pregnancy, other autoimmune disease or uncontrolled infection led to exclusion of patients. The data originate from a study of T cells in Graves' hyperthyroidism and ophthalmopathy. About the research overall: Sampling of peripheral blood happened at initial diagnosis, prior to any treatment. Study-wide findings and caveats: With a median lead of about 6.9 months before onset, the model predicted ophthalmopathy.

This CDR3 spans 14 amino acids. Germline assignment: CDR1 SGHAT and CDR2 FQNNGV. V lost 3 bases, J lost 0 bases, and 9 bases lay in between. RNA transcripts gave rise to amplified TCR beta CDR3 regions. TCR CDR3 regions were first amplified by RT-PCR with HTBI primers. One entry per CDR3 protein, called by TCRdb with MiXCR from the multiplex PCR reads. The sample shows about 360,000 distinct CDR3 sequences, approximately 14% of them seen only once. This chain uses TRBV11-2 with TRBJ2-7; TRBD2 might be the D (5 bases). The sample taken for sequencing was blood. The TCR comes from a woman under 30 with Graves' hyperthyroidism that later progressed to Graves' ophthalmopathy. CDR3 coding DNA: TGTGCCAGCAGCTTGGGGAGAGGCTCCTACGAGCAGTACTTC. Translating gives CASSLGRGSYEQYF.